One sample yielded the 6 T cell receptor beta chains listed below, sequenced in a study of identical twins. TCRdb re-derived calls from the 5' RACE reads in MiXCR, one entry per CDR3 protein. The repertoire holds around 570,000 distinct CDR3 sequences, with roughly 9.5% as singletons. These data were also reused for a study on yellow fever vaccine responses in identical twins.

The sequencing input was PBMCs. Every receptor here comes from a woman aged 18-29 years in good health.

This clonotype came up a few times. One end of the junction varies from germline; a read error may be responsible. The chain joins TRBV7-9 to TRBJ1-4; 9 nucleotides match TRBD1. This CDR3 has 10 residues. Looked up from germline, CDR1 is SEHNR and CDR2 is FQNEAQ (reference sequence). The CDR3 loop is CASSLGQGLF. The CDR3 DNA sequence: TGTGCCAGCAGCTTGGGACAGGGCCTTTTT.

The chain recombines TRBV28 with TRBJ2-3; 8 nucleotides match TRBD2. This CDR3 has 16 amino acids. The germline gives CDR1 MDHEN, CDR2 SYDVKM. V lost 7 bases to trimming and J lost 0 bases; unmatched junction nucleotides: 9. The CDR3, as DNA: TGTGCCAGCATTCCCCTGGTAGCGGGGAGCACAGATACGCAGTATTTT. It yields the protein CASIPLVAGSTDTQYF.

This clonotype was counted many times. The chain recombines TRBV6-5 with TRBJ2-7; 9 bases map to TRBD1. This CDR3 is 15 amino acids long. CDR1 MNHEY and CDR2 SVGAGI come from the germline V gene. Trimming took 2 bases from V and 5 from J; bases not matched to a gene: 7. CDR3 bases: TGTGCCAGCAGTTACGGGGGTGGACAGGGGAACGAGCAGTACTTC. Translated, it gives CASSYGGGQGNEQYF.

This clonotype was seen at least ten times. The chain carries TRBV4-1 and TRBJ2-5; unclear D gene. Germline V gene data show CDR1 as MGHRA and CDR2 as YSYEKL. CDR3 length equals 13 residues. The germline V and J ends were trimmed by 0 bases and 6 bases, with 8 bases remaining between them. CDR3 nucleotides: TGCGCCAGCAGCCAAGACCAAATAAAGACCCAGTACTTC. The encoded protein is CASSQDQIKTQYF.

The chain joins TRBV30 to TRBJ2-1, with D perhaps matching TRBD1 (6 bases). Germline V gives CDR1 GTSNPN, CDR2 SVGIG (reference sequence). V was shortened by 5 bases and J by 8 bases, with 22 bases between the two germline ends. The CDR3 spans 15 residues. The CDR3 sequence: CAWGGGQRDFDEQFF. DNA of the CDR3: TGTGCCTGGGGGGGCGGGCAGAGAGATTTCGATGAGCAGTTCTTC. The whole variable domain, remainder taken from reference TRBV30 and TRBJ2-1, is SQTIHQWPATLVQPVGSPLSLECTVEGTSNPNLYWYRQAAGRGLQLLFYSVGIGQISSEVPQNLSASRPQDRQFILSSKKLLLSDSGFYLCAWGGGQRDFDEQFFGPGTRLTVL.

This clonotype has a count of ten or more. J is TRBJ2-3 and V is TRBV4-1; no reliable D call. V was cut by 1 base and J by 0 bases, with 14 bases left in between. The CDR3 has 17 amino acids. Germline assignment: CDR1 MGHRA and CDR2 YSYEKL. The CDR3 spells CASSQVGPRLSTDTQYF. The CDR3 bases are TGCGCCAGCAGCCAAGTTGGCCCCCGTCTTAGCACAGATACGCAGTATTTT.